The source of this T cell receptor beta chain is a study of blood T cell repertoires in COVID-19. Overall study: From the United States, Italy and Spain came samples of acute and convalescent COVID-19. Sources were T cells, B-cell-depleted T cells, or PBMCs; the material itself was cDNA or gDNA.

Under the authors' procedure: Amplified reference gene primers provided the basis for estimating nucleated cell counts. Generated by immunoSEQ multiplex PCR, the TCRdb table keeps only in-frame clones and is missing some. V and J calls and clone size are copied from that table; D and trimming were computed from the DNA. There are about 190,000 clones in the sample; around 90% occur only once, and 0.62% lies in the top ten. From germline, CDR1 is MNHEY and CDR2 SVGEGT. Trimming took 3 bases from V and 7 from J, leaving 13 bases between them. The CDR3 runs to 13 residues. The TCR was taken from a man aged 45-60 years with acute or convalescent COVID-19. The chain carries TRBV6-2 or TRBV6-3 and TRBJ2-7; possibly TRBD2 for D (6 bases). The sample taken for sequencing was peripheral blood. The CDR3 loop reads CASSYRRDGEQYV. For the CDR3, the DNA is TGTGCCAGCAGTTATCGGAGGGACGGGGAGCAGTACGTC.